Listed here are 10 T cell receptor beta chains from one sample, sequenced in a study of blood T cells in healthy people across ages. The second PCR ran about 6 to 12 cycles with a sample-barcoded 5' primer and J-beta primers. TCRdb re-called the 5' RACE reads through MiXCR, storing one row per CDR3 protein. Seen here are roughly 860,000 distinct CDR3 sequences, approximately 67% observed once, and the top ten hold around a quarter. The specimen sequenced was blood. Receptor source: a man aged 25-45 years in good health.

The table lists this clonotype with a count of one. The chain recombines TRBV4-3 with TRBJ2-1; a possible D gene is TRBD2 (6 bases). In germline, CDR1 is LGHNA, CDR2 YSLEER. V lost 0 bases, J lost 7 bases, and 16 bases lay in between. There are 16 residues in the CDR3. The CDR3 spells CASSQDWGEVANEQFF. The CDR3 DNA is TGCGCCAGCAGCCAAGATTGGGGGGAGGTGGCGAATGAGCAGTTCTTC.

This chain joins TRBV20-1 and TRBJ2-1; TRBD1 is a possible D gene (6 bases). This CDR3 comprises 14 residues. CDR1 is DFQATT and CDR2 is SNEGSKA in the germline V gene (reference sequence). Trimming took off 3 bases at V and 3 bases at J, with 12 bases between the two ends. For the CDR3, the DNA is TGCAGTGCTAGGGCATGGGGGCTCTACAATGAGCAGTTCTTC. Protein sequence: CSARAWGLYNEQFF.

This sequence joins TRBV11-2 and TRBJ2-7; D is uncertain. This CDR3 has 15 residues. CDR1 is SGHAT, CDR2 FQNNGV, per germline. V was pared by 3 bases and J by 0 bases, with 12 bases between. In nucleotides, the CDR3 is TGTGCCAGCAGCTTTCTCCGGCAGTCCTCCTACGAGCAGTACTTC. This gives the protein CASSFLRQSSYEQYF.

This sequence joins TRBV14 and TRBJ2-3, with 9 positions matching TRBD2. CDR1 SGHDN and CDR2 FVKESK come from the germline V gene. J lost 7 bases, V lost 2 bases, and 13 bases had no gene match. This CDR3 has 17 residues. The chain's CDR3 is CASSQSLAGPGTNTQYF. Here the CDR3 DNA reads TGTGCCAGCAGCCAAAGTCTAGCGGGACCTGGTACAAATACGCAGTATTTT.

This rearrangement joins TRBV2 to TRBJ2-1; D may be TRBD1 (5 bases). This CDR3 has 14 residues. The germline gives CDR1 SNHLY, CDR2 FYNNEI. Trimming stripped 10 bases from V and 1 base from J, with 14 bases between. The CDR3 protein is CATKQGLSYNEQFF. In nucleotides, the CDR3 is TGTGCCACCAAGCAGGGCCTGTCCTACAATGAGCAGTTCTTC.

V gene TRBV4-2 combines with J gene TRBJ1-2, with 7 nucleotides matching TRBD1. Germline V gene data show CDR1 as LGHNA and CDR2 as YNFKEQ. Losses at the gene ends were 0 bases for V and 3 bases for J; bases not matched to a gene: 7. CDR3 size: 16 residues. DNA of the CDR3: TGTGCCAGCAGCCAAGAGATGATAGGGACAGACTATGGCTACACCTTC. Its protein product is CASSQEMIGTDYGYTF.

In this sample, this clonotype turned up a few times. The chain joins TRBV7-2 to TRBJ2-1; 8 bases are a match to TRBD2. V gave up 7 bases and J gave up 4 bases; unmatched junction bases: 6. The CDR3 has 14 residues. Germline values: CDR1 SGHTA, CDR2 FQGNSA. CDR3 bases: TGTGCCAGCACAGCGGGGGTGAATTACAATGAGCAGTTCTTC. Translated, it gives CASTAGVNYNEQFF.

The V gene is TRBV6-1, the J gene TRBJ2-4, with 12 bases aligning to TRBD1. The DNA end is more similar to TRBJ2-5, so the J call may be wrong. The CDR3 totals 17 residues. The germline CDR1 and CDR2 sequences are MNHNS and SASEGT. This CDR3 reads CASSVNTGTGGWQTQYF. In DNA form, the CDR3 reads TGTGCCAGCAGTGTCAATACCGGGACAGGGGGCTGGCAGACCCAGTACTTC.

This clonotype has only a few counts. The chain combines TRBV10-3 with TRBJ2-5; 10 bases fit TRBD1. The V and J ends lost 6 bases and 2 bases, in that order; junction bases with no gene match: 3. Germline V lookup: CDR1 ENHRY, CDR2 SYGVKD. CDR3 length equals 14 residues. CDR3 in amino acids: CAISRTGGQETQYF. Here the CDR3 DNA reads TGTGCCATCAGCCGGACAGGGGGGCAAGAGACCCAGTACTTC.

V is TRBV9 and J is TRBJ1-1; 8 nucleotides line up with TRBD1. In germline, CDR1 is SGDLS, CDR2 YYNGEE. V shed 3 bases, J shed 8 bases, and the junction held 6 bases outside the gene matches. CDR3 length equals 13 residues. CDR3 sequence (DNA): TGTGCCAGCAGCGACGACAGGGGAAGAGAAGCTTTCTTT. Its protein is CASSDDRGREAFF.